The source of this T cell receptor (beta chain) is a study of radiotherapy plus CTLA-4 blockade in lung cancer. The study's findings and limits: Peripheral blood showed expansion of tumor-derived TCR clones after radiotherapy and ipilimumab. The authors reported that early blood T cell clone dynamics, with interferon-beta, best predicted response.

Receiving focal radiation plus CTLA-4 blockade with ipilimumab were patients who had chemo-refractory metastatic non-small-cell lung cancer. For this clone: Its antigen is as yet unknown.

This table comes from immunoSEQ multiplex PCR, and its TCRdb copy is limited to in-frame clones, with some not included. Of about 53,000 clones in the sample, 80% to 90% were seen once. Losses at the gene ends were 8 bases for V and 3 bases for J; bases not matched to a gene: 6. Germline assignment: CDR1 LNHDA and CDR2 SQIVND (reference sequence). The CDR3 has 14 residues. The chain carries TRBV19 and TRBJ2-7, with 11 bases that match TRBD2. This sequence originates from a human donor with non-small cell lung cancer whose response to radiotherapy plus ipilimumab could not be evaluated. The sequencing here drew on peripheral blood, taken from a patient treated with radiotherapy plus ipilimumab. The CDR3 DNA follows: TGTGCCAGTCGGATGACTAGCGGGAACTACGAGCAGTACTTC. Translation gives CASRMTSGNYEQYF.